This entry concerns a single T cell receptor beta chain. This record belongs to a study of technical replicates of blood from several donors. This CDR3 is 15 amino acids long. Germline V gene sequence: CDR1 SEHNR, CDR2 FQNEAQ (reference sequence). The V and J ends lost 1 base and 3 bases respectively, with 12 bases between them. This table comes from immunoSEQ multiplex PCR, and its TCRdb copy is limited to in-frame clones, with some not included. The sample contains just over 95,000 clones, approximately 94% of which appear only once. The source material was T cells isolated from PBMCs. This chain connects TRBV7-9 to TRBJ1-1; D remains ambiguous. This clonotype originated in a human donor in good health. The CDR3 DNA is TGTGCCAGCAGCTTAGGTCCGGTAATGGACACTGAAGCTTTCTTT. Protein product: CASSLGPVMDTEAFF.